Below, 4 T cell receptor beta chains from the same sample are listed, as sequenced in a study of long-term antiretroviral therapy in people with HIV. The authors ran the immunoSEQ assay, v3.0, at survey level. Clones were read by immunoSEQ multiplex PCR, and TCRdb kept only the in-frame ones, dropping some. In the table there are 15,000 to 20,000 clones, approximately 84% of which are singletons. This sample comprised unsorted PBMCs, obtained 0.9 years after starting antiretroviral therapy. Receptors were obtained from a man aged 18 to 30 with HIV.

This clone came up a few times. The chain recombines TRBV19 with TRBJ1-5, with D possibly TRBD1 on 5 matching bases. The CDR3 sequence is 16 residues long. Deletions cut 4 bases from V and 1 base from J, with 14 bases between. Germline-derived CDR1 and CDR2 are LNHDA and SQIVND (reference sequence). CDR3 residues: CASSTMSDSSNQPQHF. CDR3 bases: TGTGCCAGTAGTACAATGAGCGACAGCAGCAATCAGCCCCAGCATTTT.

This chain uses TRBV27 with TRBJ1-5, with D possibly being TRBD1 (5 bases). This CDR3 region has 15 residues. The ends were cut back, 5 bases at V and 5 bases at J, with 16 bases in the middle. Germline values: CDR1 MNHEY, CDR2 SMNVEV (reference sequence). CDR3 amino acids: CASSPWDRSDQPQHF. The CDR3 DNA follows: TGTGCCAGCAGTCCTTGGGACCGCTCCGATCAGCCCCAGCATTTT.

This chain uses TRBV4-1 with TRBJ2-3; D gene ambiguous. The CDR3 spans 16 residues. The germline V gene encodes CDR1 MGHRA and CDR2 YSYEKL. The V end lost 0 bases, the J end lost 0 bases, and 10 bases lay between the germline ends. The CDR3 DNA is TGCGCCAGCAGCCAAGAGCACAGTTTGAGCACAGATACGCAGTATTTT. Its protein product is CASSQEHSLSTDTQYF.

The chain links TRBV6-4 to TRBJ2-3; TRBD2 aligns across 13 bases. The CDR3 is 15 amino acids. V shed 2 bases, J shed 4 bases, and the junction held 0 bases outside the gene matches. Germline V lookup: CDR1 MRHNA, CDR2 SNTAGT. In DNA, the CDR3 is TGTGCCAGCAGTGACACTAGCGGGGGGGCAGATACGCAGTATTTT. It specifies CASSDTSGGADTQYF.